Described below is a single T cell receptor (beta chain) sequence and its context. Antigen specificity is unknown. The CDR3 is 13 residues long. Germline V gene sequence: CDR1 SGHKS, CDR2 YYEKEE (reference sequence). This sample stems from a study of T cell clusters in autoimmune cytopenias. Study results and caveats: Healthy donors had roughly 2.9-fold more exclusive TRB clusters than active autoimmune hepatitis patients.

TRB amplification used roughly 250 ng of peripheral blood genomic DNA. TRB rearrangements were amplified by touch-down multiplex PCR with mixed TRB-A/B primers. TCRdb reanalyzed the multiplex PCR reads, giving one entry per CDR3 protein sequence and no DNA. In all, the sample yields several thousand distinct CDR3 sequences. These sequences were also reported in another study, on T cell repertoires in aging, cancer and after chemotherapy.

The receptor was isolated from a human donor in good health. Sequencing was performed on peripheral blood. V is TRBV5-5 and J is TRBJ1-1. Here the CDR3 reads CASSLGVRAEAFF.